These 21 T cell receptor beta chains were all obtained from the same sample, sequenced in a study of CD8+ T cells in alopecia areata. Treatment reported: oral pan-JAK inhibitor, 5-10 mg twice daily. RNA extraction and reverse transcription yielded cDNA as sequencing template. The assay was immunoSEQ multiplex PCR, and TCRdb's table has in-frame clones only and misses some. The table includes about 270,000 clones, 50% to 75% detected once. Sequences were derived from CD4+ T cells sorted from blood, sampled at approximately week 51, from a patient treated with tofacitinib. These receptors were obtained from a human donor with alopecia areata.

This chain uses TRBV30 with TRBJ1-3; no firm D call. This CDR3 comprises 10 residues. From germline, CDR1 is GTSNPN and CDR2 SVGIG (reference sequence). V was trimmed by 5 bases and J by 6 bases, leaving 5 bases between them. For the CDR3, the DNA is TGTGCCTGGGGGGAAAACACCATATATTTT. Its protein product is CAWGENTIYF.

The gene calls are TRBV7-8 and TRBJ2-1; 7 positions match TRBD2. With 5 bases clipped from V and 9 bases from J, the junction kept 7 bases outside the gene matches. The CDR3 has 13 residues. Germline CDR1 is SGHVS and CDR2 is FQNEAQ. The CDR3 reads CASSITSDSEQFF. CDR3 bases: TGTGCCAGCAGCATTACTAGCGACAGTGAGCAGTTCTTC.

This clone has a count of ten or more. V is TRBV7-9 and J is TRBJ2-2; D gene ambiguous. V dropped 2 bases and J dropped 2 bases, with 6 bases sitting between them. The CDR3 covers 14 residues. Germline loops: CDR1 SEHNR, CDR2 FQNEAQ (reference sequence). The DNA for the CDR3 is TGTGCCAGCAGCTTAAGACCAAACACCGGGGAGCTGTTTTTT. Its translation is CASSLRPNTGELFF.

This clone was counted a single time. This chain joins TRBV5-1 and TRBJ2-1, with 12 bases that match TRBD2. This CDR3 spans 14 amino acids. The V gene's germline CDR1 is SGHRS and CDR2 YFSETQ. With 4 bases clipped from V and 6 bases from J, the junction kept 2 bases outside the gene matches. The CDR3 loop is CASSPGLAGNEQFF. In nucleotides, the CDR3 is TGCGCCAGCAGCCCGGGACTAGCGGGCAATGAGCAGTTCTTC. Combining the CDR3 with reference TRBV5-1 and TRBJ2-1 gives the whole variable domain KAGVTQTPRYLIKTRGQQVTLSCSPISGHRSVSWYQQTPGQGLQFLFEYFSETQRNKGNFPGRFSGRQFSNSRSEMNVSTLELGDSALYLCASSPGLAGNEQFFGPGTRLTVL.

The chain employs TRBV5-6 and TRBJ2-5; D not resolved. V lost 1 base, J lost 0 bases, and 13 bases lay in between. The germline gives CDR1 SGHDT, CDR2 YYEEEE. This CDR3 has 16 amino acids. CDR3 DNA sequence: TGTGCCAGCAGCTTGTTGGCAGAATGGTACCAAGAGACCCAGTACTTC. This codes for CASSLLAEWYQETQYF. The whole variable domain, filled in from reference TRBV5-6 and TRBJ2-5, reads DAGVTQSPTHLIKTRGQQVTLRCSPKSGHDTVSWYQQALGQGPQFIFQYYEEEERQRGNFPDRFSGHQFPNYSSELNVNALLLGDSALYLCASSLLAEWYQETQYFGPGTRLLVL.

Note on this clone: Possible read error: a much larger clone is one base away. Other DNA sequences in this specimen translate into the identical CDR3. The rearrangement links TRBV7-9 to TRBJ2-3; unclear D gene. The CDR3 runs to 12 residues. Germline values: CDR1 SEHNR, CDR2 FQNEAQ (reference sequence). Trimming cost V 3 bases and J 0 bases, with 1 base left between them. The CDR3 sequence is CASSLSTDTQYF. The CDR3 DNA reads as TGTGCCAGCAGCTTGAGCACAGATACGCAGTATTTT.

This chain links TRBV4-2 with TRBJ1-6; a possible D gene is TRBD1 (5 bases). The CDR3 is 17 residues long. The germline V and J ends were trimmed by 1 base and 8 bases, with 18 bases remaining between them. Germline V CDR1 and CDR2: LGHNA, YNFKEQ. The CDR3 DNA follows: TGTGCCAGCAGCCAAGGGTTTCCGGGACGGGACTATTCACCCCTCCACTTT. It encodes CASSQGFPGRDYSPLHF.

This chain uses TRBV30 with TRBJ1-1, with D unresolved. The CDR3 sequence is 12 residues long. V was shortened by 2 bases and J by 1 base, with 5 bases between the two germline ends. Germline V gene data show CDR1 as GTSNPN and CDR2 as SVGIG (reference sequence). The chain's CDR3 is CAWSNKNTEAFF. CDR3 nucleotide sequence: TGTGCCTGGAGTAACAAGAACACTGAAGCTTTCTTT.

This clone turned up a few times. The rearrangement links TRBV29-1 to TRBJ1-2; TRBD1 matches at 8 bases. V dropped 7 bases and J dropped 7; count of bases not matched to a gene: 5. The CDR3 runs 11 residues. Germline V gives CDR1 SQVTM, CDR2 ANQGSEA. The CDR3 DNA reads as TGCAGCGCCGGACAGGGTGGTGGCTACACCTTC. Amino acids: CSAGQGGGYTF.

The genes are TRBV5-1 and TRBJ2-7; 9 nucleotides match TRBD1. The CDR3 covers 17 residues. The V and J ends lost 4 bases and 6 bases, in that order; junction bases with no gene match: 17. Germline lookup yields CDR1 SGHRS and CDR2 YFSETQ. The CDR3 sequence is CASSPWIGQGKEGEQYF. The CDR3 DNA is TGCGCCAGCAGCCCTTGGATAGGACAGGGGAAAGAGGGCGAGCAGTACTTC.

J is TRBJ2-5 and V is TRBV29-1; 7 bases match TRBD2. Germline values: CDR1 SQVTM, CDR2 ANQGSEA. The CDR3 has 12 residues. With 4 bases clipped from V and 2 bases from J, the junction kept 1 base outside the gene matches. CDR3 region: CSVGTRQETQYF. As DNA, the CDR3 is TGCAGCGTTGGGACTAGGCAAGAGACCCAGTACTTC.

This clone was seen only a few times. The chain combines TRBV6-6 with TRBJ2-7; the D gene could be TRBD1 or TRBD2 (5 bases each). The length of the CDR3 is 13 residues. V was clipped by 5 bases and J by 6 bases, with 14 bases between them. Germline values: CDR1 MNHNY, CDR2 SVGAGI (reference sequence). CDR3 DNA sequence: TGTGCCAGCAGTAGGGACCTGCAAAGCGAGCAGTACTTC. Encoded protein: CASSRDLQSEQYF.

Worth noting for this clone: This sample includes further DNA sequences coding for the same CDR3. The chain joins TRBV30 to TRBJ2-7; 7 positions match TRBD1. The length of the CDR3 is 12 residues. Germline CDR1 reads GTSNPN; CDR2 reads SVGIG (reference sequence). After removal of 1 base from V and 4 bases from J, the junction contained 1 base not matched to a gene. The CDR3 DNA sequence: TGTGCCTGGAGTGGGACAGGTTACGAGCAGTACTTC. Protein: CAWSGTGYEQYF.

As regards this clone: Different DNA sequences within this sample yield the same CDR3. The chain employs TRBV25-1 and TRBJ2-7, with a weak D call TRBD1 (6 bases). Trimming stripped 11 bases from V and 4 bases from J, with 12 bases between. From germline, CDR1 is MGHDK and CDR2 SYGVNS. There are 11 residues in the CDR3. DNA for the CDR3: TGTGCCTCCTCTCAGGGGTACGAGCAGTACTTC. Protein sequence: CASSQGYEQYF.

The table lists this clone with a count of one. V is TRBV19 and J is TRBJ1-1; a possible D gene is TRBD1 (5 bases). Germline CDR1 is LNHDA and CDR2 is SQIVND (reference sequence). This CDR3 has 14 residues. Trimming cost V 2 bases and J 1 base, with 8 bases left between them. The CDR3: CASSIQGGNTEAFF. DNA of the CDR3: TGTGCCAGTAGTATACAGGGTGGGAACACTGAAGCTTTCTTT.

This clone was counted once. The CDR3 spells CASSITGERGETQYF. CDR3 nucleotide sequence: TGTGCCAGCAGCATAACCGGCGAGAGGGGAGAGACCCAGTACTTC. The genes are TRBV7-9 and TRBJ2-5, with D possibly being TRBD1 or TRBD2 (5 bases each). The CDR3 has 15 amino acids. Trimming stripped 5 bases from V and 4 bases from J, with 17 bases between. The germline gives CDR1 SEHNR, CDR2 FQNEAQ (reference sequence).

This chain uses TRBV25-1 with TRBJ1-1, with TRBD1 identical over 7 bases. CDR1 MGHDK and CDR2 SYGVNS come from the germline V gene. The CDR3 is 14 amino acids. The junction had 5 bases not matched to a gene; V was cut back by 2 bases and J by 5 bases. CDR3 sequence: CASSEGGGETEAFF. The CDR3 DNA reads TGTGCCAGCAGTGAAGGAGGGGGCGAAACTGAAGCTTTCTTT.

This clone was recorded a few times. The V and J genes are TRBV30 and TRBJ1-2, with D perhaps TRBD1 (6 bases). The CDR3 loop spans 12 amino acids. CDR1 GTSNPN and CDR2 SVGIG come from the germline V gene (reference sequence). Deletions cut 7 bases from V and 4 bases from J, with 13 bases between. In DNA form, the CDR3 reads TGTGCCTTTTCCCCGGACAGCTATGGCTACACCTTC. Protein product: CAFSPDSYGYTF.

This chain links TRBV7-3 with TRBJ2-3, with 10 nucleotides matching TRBD2. Germline lookup yields CDR1 SGHTA and CDR2 FQGTGA. The CDR3 covers 15 residues. Trimming took 5 bases from V and 1 from J; bases not matched to a gene: 3. CDR3 in DNA: TGTGCCAGCAGCCACGGACTAGCGGGCACAGATACGCAGTATTTT. This sequence encodes CASSHGLAGTDTQYF. The full variable domain, with the rest looked up from reference TRBV7-3 and TRBJ2-3, is GAGVSQTPSNKVTEKGKYVELRCDPISGHTALYWYRQSLGQGPEFLIYFQGTGAADDSGLPNDRFFAVRPEGSVSTLKIQRTERGDSAVYLCASSHGLAGTDTQYFGPGTRLTVL.

The chain uses TRBV6-5 and TRBJ2-2; 8 bases are shared with TRBD2. The CDR3 is 13 amino acids. The J segment lost 5 bases and the V segment lost 5 bases, leaving 1 base of the junction unmatched. The germline V gene has CDR1 MNHEY and CDR2 SVGAGI. The CDR3 is CASSKRGTGELFF. The CDR3 region has the DNA TGTGCCAGCAGTAAGCGGGGGACCGGGGAGCTGTTTTTT.

This clone appeared once. The chain carries TRBV5-1 and TRBJ1-1; TRBD1 might be the D (5 bases). The CDR3 length is 15 residues. Trimming took 5 bases from V and 0 from J, leaving 14 bases between them. Germline CDR1 is SGHRS and CDR2 is YFSETQ. CDR3 in amino acids: CASRLTVSVNTEAFF. The CDR3 nucleotides read TGCGCCAGCAGGTTGACAGTAAGTGTGAACACTGAAGCTTTCTTT.